This T cell receptor (beta chain) originates from a study of T-cell memory formation after mild COVID-19. Study-level background: Clusters of TCRs were largely donor specific.

TCRdb re-called the 5' RACE reads with MiXCR, one entry per CDR3 protein. Found here are 550,000 to 700,000 distinct CDR3 sequences, under 20% of them singletons; the top ten hold around 12%. This CDR3 has 17 residues. The germline V and J ends were trimmed by 0 bases and 1 base, with 15 bases remaining between them. Germline CDR1 is LNHNV and CDR2 is YYDKDF (reference sequence). Worth noting for this clonotype: Its antigen is currently unknown.

Findings and limits, study-wide: Pre-infection memory harbored some responding clones, suggesting cross-reactive memory joined. CD8+ contracting clones occupied EMRA, while CD4+ ones occupied mainly CM and EM.

The sample was PBMCs or a T cell subset sorted from them (not recorded which). The chain uses TRBV15 and TRBJ1-2; TRBD1 is a possible D gene (5 bases). The source is an adult woman who had mild COVID-19 (a few samples of this study predate the infection). Cell type and time point are not known. CDR3 loop: CATSRDYAGSSNYGYTF. CDR3 in DNA: TGTGCCACCAGCAGAGACTATGCAGGGTCAAGTAACTATGGCTACACCTTC.